This T cell receptor beta chain was sequenced in a study of long-term antiretroviral therapy in people with HIV (dated by TCRdb to between 2021 and 2024). Notes on the research overall: The earliest samples were collected roughly a decade before the 2015 WHO recommendation for immediate ART, at a time when ART was usually postponed until CD4 counts fell. No cross-contamination during QIAcube processing was seen in test extractions of a monoclonal T-cell line run alongside roughly 30 polyclonal samples. A retrospective serial study tested whether changes in peripheral blood TRB repertoire composition and diversity were associated with ART initiation and durable HIV suppression. The cohort contributed about 180 cryopreserved PBMC samples from 30 adults with confirmed HIV infection, collected serially over a mean of approximately 6 years (range 1-12). About 35% of the 30 participants with HIV were female. General conclusions and limits of the study: Starting ART was linked to a significant rise in TRB diversity, yet even with long-term ART the diversity remained significantly lower than in transplant donor controls. The samples were dated from 2004 to 2017, and the ART regimens that were used may be less effective than current ART regimens. Expanded TRB clones identified before ART initiation dominated the repertoire at all time points, although this dominance fluctuated and declined in many PLHIV after ART. Because pre-ART samples had limited cell numbers, profiling was done on unsorted PBMC rather than on sorted CD4+ and CD8+ T cells. Because PBMC availability was limited, only the TCR beta chain was sequenced, with no alpha chain pairing. No data were available on ART adherence, viral resistance or therapy changes, limiting inferences about post-ART repertoire changes. CDR3 length ranges in HIV repertoires were narrower than in controls, and network structure suggested an antigen-experienced repertoire with only a slight naive shift after ART.

Sequencing of the TRB variable region was done with the immunoSEQ hsTCRB v3.0 assay at survey level resolution. TRB sequencing targeted a depth of roughly 35,000-50,000 T-cell genomes per sample. An Illumina MiSeq with a v3 150-cycle kit was used to sequence the pooled TRB libraries. As for how the authors treated the data: Repertoire analysis was performed in R inside a reproducible Nextflow workflow that covered QC, data transformation and analysis. LymphoSeq2, an R package for exploring AIRR-Seq data, was used to implement the custom analyses. A few samples yielding fewer than 5000 total TRB sequences were excluded, leaving around 200 analyzed HIV repertoires. Of the roughly 190 retained HIV repertoires, 55 to 60 were collected before and roughly 130 after ART initiation. Repertoires were downsampled to 5000 TRB nucleotide sequences, with summary statistics averaged over 100 downsampling iterations. The analysis kept only TRB sequences whose CDR3 regions were at least seven amino acids long. A Shannon entropy-derived clonality score and the Gini coefficient were used to measure diversity. In the repertoire networks, any two of the top 5000 CDR3 amino acid sequences were connected whenever the two sequences differed by an edit distance of one. GLIPH2 predicted antigen specificity groups and MHC restriction for TRB CDR3 amino acid sequences. To flag known CMV, EBV, HIV or tissue antigen associations, CDR3 amino acid sequences were matched against VDJdb and McPAS-TCR. Pre-ART, post-ART and control groups were compared with Wilcoxon signed-rank tests and Holm-Bonferroni correction. The immuneACCESS repertoire file appears here via TCRdb, limited to in-frame rearrangements. These files lack a portion of the clones; in checked studies, under half of the deficit traces to unresolved V genes, and the cause of the others is not known. The V and J calls and clone size are taken from that table; D and trimming were inferred from the DNA. The sample records approximately 28,000 clones, about 90% of which are singletons. The ten largest clones take up roughly 1% of the sample.

CDR1 and CDR2 are drawn from the germline V gene: MGHRA, YSYEKL. Counted from cysteine to phenylalanine, this CDR3 has 15 amino acids. The entry retains the CDR3 DNA only, 45 bases that are in frame from base 1. Trimming takes 3 bases off V and 4 bases off J; junction bases not matched to a gene: 9. In the case of this clone: Its antigen is not yet known. Per-base quality was not reported, and no clone a single base away is much larger than it.

To be included, a participant needed at least one PBMC sample from before ART initiation plus at least two post-ART samples. All participants with HIV were treated in the United States of America. Before DNA extraction, cryopreserved samples containing about 1-10 million PBMC were thawed and washed. At the time of the earliest PBMC sample, participants with HIV were aged between roughly 20 and 55 years. PBMC samples were contributed by each participant from 1-4 timepoints before ART initiation and 2-8 timepoints after ART initiation, with a median of 7 samples. For every participant, serial HIV viral load, CD4+ T-cell count, ART history and demographic data were obtained. Genomic DNA was extracted from unsorted PBMC with a Qiagen kit on a QIAcube, with processing performed in batches of 12 samples.

The source was unsorted PBMCs, collected 2 years after starting antiretroviral therapy. The rearrangement combines TRBV4-1 with TRBJ2-7; TRBD1 agrees with 7 junctional bases. The clonotype originates from a man over 45 with HIV. The DNA sequence follows: TGCGCCAGCAGCCATGCCCCCGGGACAGAGTACGAGCAGTACTTC. This gives the protein CASSHAPGTEYEQYF.